These 6 T cell receptor beta chains came from one sample sequenced in a study of T cell responses to AZD1222 COVID-19 vaccine. The method was immunoSEQ multiplex PCR; TCRdb's version includes in-frame clones alone and lacks a portion of them. This repertoire shows under 130,000 clones, 91% found once; its top ten account for about 48%. The source material was peripheral blood, sampled on day 0 of AZD1222 vaccination. Receptor source: an adult in good health.

This sequence joins TRBV28 and TRBJ1-4; D possibly corresponds to TRBD1 (5 bases). The CDR3 extends over 15 amino acids. The V end was cut by 7 bases, the J end by 7 bases, with 19 bases between. Per germline, CDR1 MDHEN and CDR2 SYDVKM. CDR3 region: CASTPSGANREKLFF. The CDR3 region has the DNA TGTGCCAGCACTCCTAGCGGGGCTAATCGTGAAAAACTGTTTTTT.

The genes are TRBV6-5 and TRBJ2-5, with D perhaps matching TRBD1 (7 bases). CDR3 length: 13 amino acids. Trimming cost V 8 bases and J 4 bases, with 14 bases left between them. Germline V gene lookup returns CDR1 MNHEY and CDR2 SVGAGI. The CDR3 here is CASRQQGGETQYF. The DNA for the CDR3 is TGTGCCAGCCGACAGCAGGGGGGAGAGACCCAGTACTTC.

This chain connects TRBV7-2 to TRBJ2-7, with 13 bases fitting TRBD2. This CDR3 contains 16 residues. Germline V CDR1 and CDR2: SGHTA, FQGNSA. Unmatched junction bases numbered 7, after V lost 4 bases and J lost 4 bases. CDR3 sequence: CASSSKTSGRRYEQYF. DNA of the CDR3: TGTGCCAGCAGCTCAAAGACTAGCGGGAGGCGTTACGAGCAGTACTTC.

The CDR3 DNA is TGTGCCAGCAGAAAAGGGGGCGGTTCACCCCTCCACTTT. Translated: CASRKGGGSPLHF. The chain joins TRBV6-5 to TRBJ1-6; the match to TRBD1 covers 7 bases. V lost 6 bases, J lost 9 bases, and 5 bases stayed unmatched. Looked up from germline, CDR1 is MNHEY and CDR2 is SVGAGI. This CDR3 region has 13 residues.

The V call is TRBV7-8, the J call TRBJ2-7; perhaps TRBD1 as D (5 bases). The germline V gene encodes CDR1 SGHVS and CDR2 FQNEAQ. Trimming shortened V by 2 bases and J by 2 bases, and 7 bases separated the two germline ends. This CDR3 comprises 13 residues. The CDR3 coding sequence is TGTGCCAGCAGCTTACCAGGGCCCTACGAGCAGTACTTC. Amino acids: CASSLPGPYEQYF. The whole variable domain, remainder taken from reference TRBV7-8 and TRBJ2-7, is GAGVSQSPRYKVAKRGQDVALRCDPISGHVSLFWYQQALGQGPEFLTYFQNEAQLDKSGLPSDRFFAERPEGSVSTLKIQRTQQEDSAVYLCASSLPGPYEQYFGPGTRLTVT.

The chain couples TRBV6-6 to TRBJ1-6; possible D gene TRBD1, 5 bases. The V end was cut by 8 bases, the J end by 6 bases, with 8 bases between. The CDR3 has 12 residues. Germline CDR1 and CDR2: MNHNY and SVGAGI (reference sequence). In DNA, the CDR3 is TGTGCCAGCCGAGACAGTAATTCACCCCTCCACTTT. Its protein product is CASRDSNSPLHF.